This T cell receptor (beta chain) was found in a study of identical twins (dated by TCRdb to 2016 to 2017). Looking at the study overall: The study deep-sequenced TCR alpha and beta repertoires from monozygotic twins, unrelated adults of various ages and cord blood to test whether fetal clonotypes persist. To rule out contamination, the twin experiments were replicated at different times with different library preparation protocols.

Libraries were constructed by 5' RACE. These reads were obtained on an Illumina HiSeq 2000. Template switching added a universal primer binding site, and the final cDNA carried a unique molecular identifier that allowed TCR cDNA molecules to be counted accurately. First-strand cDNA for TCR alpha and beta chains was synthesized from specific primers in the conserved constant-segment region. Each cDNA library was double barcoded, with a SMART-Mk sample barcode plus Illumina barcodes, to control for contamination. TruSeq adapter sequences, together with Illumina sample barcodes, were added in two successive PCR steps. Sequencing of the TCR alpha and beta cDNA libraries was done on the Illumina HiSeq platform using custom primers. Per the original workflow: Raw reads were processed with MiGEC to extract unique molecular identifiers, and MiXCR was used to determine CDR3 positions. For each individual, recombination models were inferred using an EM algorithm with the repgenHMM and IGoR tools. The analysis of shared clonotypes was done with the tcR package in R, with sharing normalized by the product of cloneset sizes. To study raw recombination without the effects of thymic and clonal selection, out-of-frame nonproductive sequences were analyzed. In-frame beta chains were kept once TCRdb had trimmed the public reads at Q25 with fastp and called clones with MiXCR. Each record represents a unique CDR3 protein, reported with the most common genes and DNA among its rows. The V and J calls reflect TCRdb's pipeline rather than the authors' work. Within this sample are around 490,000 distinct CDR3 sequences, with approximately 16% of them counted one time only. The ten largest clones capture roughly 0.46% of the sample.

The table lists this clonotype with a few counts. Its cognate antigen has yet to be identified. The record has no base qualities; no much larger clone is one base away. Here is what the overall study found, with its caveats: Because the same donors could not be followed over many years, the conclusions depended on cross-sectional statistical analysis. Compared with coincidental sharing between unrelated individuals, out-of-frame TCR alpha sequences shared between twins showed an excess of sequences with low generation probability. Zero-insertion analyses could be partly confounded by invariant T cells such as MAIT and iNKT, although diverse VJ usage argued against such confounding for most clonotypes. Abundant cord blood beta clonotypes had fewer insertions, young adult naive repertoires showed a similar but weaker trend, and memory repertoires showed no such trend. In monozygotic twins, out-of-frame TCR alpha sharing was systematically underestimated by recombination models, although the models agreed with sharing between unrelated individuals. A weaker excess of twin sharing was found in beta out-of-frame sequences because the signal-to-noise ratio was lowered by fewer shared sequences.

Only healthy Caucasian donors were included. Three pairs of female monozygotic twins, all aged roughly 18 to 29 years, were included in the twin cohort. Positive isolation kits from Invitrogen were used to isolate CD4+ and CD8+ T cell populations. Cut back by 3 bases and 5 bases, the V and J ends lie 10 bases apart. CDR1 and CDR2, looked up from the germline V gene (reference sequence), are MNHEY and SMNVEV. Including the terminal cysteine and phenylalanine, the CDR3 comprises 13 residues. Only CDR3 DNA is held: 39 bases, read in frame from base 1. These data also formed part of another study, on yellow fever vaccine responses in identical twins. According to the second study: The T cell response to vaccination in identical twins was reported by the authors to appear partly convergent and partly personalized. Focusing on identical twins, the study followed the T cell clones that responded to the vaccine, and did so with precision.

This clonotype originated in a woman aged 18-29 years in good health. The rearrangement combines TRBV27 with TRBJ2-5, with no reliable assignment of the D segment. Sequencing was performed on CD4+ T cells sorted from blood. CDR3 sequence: CASSFSELETQYF. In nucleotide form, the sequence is TGTGCCAGCAGTTTTAGTGAGCTGGAGACCCAGTACTTC.